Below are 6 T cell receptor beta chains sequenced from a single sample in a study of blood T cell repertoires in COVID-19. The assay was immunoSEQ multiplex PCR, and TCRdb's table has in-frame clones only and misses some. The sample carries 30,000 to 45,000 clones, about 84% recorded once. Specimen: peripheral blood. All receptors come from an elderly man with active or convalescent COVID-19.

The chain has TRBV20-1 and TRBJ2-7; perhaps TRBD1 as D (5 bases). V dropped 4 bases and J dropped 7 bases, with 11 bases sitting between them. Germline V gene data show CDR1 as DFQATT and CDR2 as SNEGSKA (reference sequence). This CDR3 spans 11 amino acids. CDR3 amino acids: CSATVQEEQYF. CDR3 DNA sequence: TGCAGTGCTACTGTACAGGAGGAGCAGTACTTC.

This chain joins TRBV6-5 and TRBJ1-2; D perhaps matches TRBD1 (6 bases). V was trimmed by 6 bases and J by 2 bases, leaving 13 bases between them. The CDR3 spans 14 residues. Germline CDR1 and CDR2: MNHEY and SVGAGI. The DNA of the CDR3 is TGTGCCAGCAGACTTACCACAGGGAACTATGGCTACACCTTC. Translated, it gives CASRLTTGNYGYTF.

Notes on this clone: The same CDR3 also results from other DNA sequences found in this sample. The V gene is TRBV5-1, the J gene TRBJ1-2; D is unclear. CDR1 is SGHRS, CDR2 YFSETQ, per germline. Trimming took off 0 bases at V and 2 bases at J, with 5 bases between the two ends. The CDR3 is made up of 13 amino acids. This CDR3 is CASSLAGNYGYTF. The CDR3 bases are TGCGCCAGCAGCTTGGCCGGGAACTATGGCTACACCTTC.

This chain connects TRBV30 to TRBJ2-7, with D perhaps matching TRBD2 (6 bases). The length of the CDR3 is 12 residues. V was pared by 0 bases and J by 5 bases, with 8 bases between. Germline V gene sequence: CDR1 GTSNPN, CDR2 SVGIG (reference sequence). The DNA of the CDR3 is TGTGCCTGGAGTGTATGGAGGGACGAGCAGTACTTC. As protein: CAWSVWRDEQYF.

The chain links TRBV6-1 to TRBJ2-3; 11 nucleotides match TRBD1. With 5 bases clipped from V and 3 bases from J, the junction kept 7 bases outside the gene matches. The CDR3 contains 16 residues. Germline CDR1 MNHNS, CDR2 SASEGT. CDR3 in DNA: TGTGCCAGCAGTCAAGGGACAGGGGGTGAGACAGATACGCAGTATTTT. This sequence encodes CASSQGTGGETDTQYF.

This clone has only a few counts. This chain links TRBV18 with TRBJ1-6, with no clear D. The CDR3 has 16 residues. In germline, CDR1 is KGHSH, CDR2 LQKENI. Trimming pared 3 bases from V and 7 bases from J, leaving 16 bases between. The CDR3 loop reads CASSPSDSLGNSPLHF. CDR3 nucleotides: TGTGCCAGCTCACCTTCCGATTCCCTCGGGAATTCACCCCTCCACTTT.